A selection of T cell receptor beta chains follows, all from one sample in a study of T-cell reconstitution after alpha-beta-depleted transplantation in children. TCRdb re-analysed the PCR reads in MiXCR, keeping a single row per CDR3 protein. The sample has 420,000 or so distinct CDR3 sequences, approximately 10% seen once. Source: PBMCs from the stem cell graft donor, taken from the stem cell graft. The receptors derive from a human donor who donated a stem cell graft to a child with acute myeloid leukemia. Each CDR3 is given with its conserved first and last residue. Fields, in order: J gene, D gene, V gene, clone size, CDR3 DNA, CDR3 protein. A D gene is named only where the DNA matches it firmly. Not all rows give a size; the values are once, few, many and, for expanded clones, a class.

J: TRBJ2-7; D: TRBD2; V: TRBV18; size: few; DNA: TGTGCCAGCTCAAGGGCTAGCGGGAGTTACGAGCAGTACTTC; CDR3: CASSRASGSYEQYF
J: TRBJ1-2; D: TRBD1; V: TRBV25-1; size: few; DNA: TGTGCCACCCACCAGGGGGGAGATGGCTACACCTTC; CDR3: CATHQGGDGYTF
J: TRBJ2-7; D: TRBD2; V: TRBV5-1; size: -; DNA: TGCGCCAGCAGCTTGGCGGCTAGCGGGAGTATCAACGAGCAGTACTTC; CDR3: CASSLAASGSINEQYF
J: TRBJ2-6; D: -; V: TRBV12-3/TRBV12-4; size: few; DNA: TGTGCCAGCGGGGGCCAGGGGAGCTCTGGGGCCAACGTCCTGACTTTC; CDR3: CASGGQGSSGANVLTF
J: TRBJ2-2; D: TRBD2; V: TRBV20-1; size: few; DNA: TGCAGTGCTAGAGATATGGTAGCGGGGGGGCTAGCCGGGGAGCTGTTTTTT; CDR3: CSARDMVAGGLAGELFF
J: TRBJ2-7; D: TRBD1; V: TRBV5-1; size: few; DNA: TGCGCCAGCAGCTTGGCTACCGGGACAGGGACCTACGAGCAGTACTTC; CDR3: CASSLATGTGTYEQYF
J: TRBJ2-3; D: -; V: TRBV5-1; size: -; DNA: TGCGCCAGCAGCTTGGACCCAGGGGTCCGTTCCACAGATACGCAGTATTTT; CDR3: CASSLDPGVRSTDTQYF
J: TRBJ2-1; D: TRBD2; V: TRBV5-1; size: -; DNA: TGCGCCAGCAGCCCACTAGCGGGATACTCCTACAATGAGCAGTTCTTC; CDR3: CASSPLAGYSYNEQFF
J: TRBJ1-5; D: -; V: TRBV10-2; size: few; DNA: TGCGCCAGCAGGGAAGACAGCAATAGCAATCAGCCCCAGCATTTT; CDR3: CASREDSNSNQPQHF
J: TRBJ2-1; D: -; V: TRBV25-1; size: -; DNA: TGTGCCGCCTCCGAGACAGCCTACAATGAGCAGTTCTTC; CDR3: CAASETAYNEQFF
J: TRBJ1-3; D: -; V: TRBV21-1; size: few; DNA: TGTGCCAGCAGCAAAGGGGGGGCGCGGTCCTCTGGAAACACCATATATTTT; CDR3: CASSKGGARSSGNTIYF
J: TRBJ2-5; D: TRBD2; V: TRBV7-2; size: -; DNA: TGTGCCAGCACCCGCGGGGGGGCCGGTGAGACCCAGTACTTC; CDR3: CASTRGGAGETQYF
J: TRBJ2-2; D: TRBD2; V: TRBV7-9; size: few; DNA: TGTGCCAGCAGCTCTAGCGGCAGTACTCTCACCGGGGAGCTGTTTTTT; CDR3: CASSSSGSTLTGELFF
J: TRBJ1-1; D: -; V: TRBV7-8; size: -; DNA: TGTGCCAGCAGCACCCCCGGGACCGCTTTCTTT; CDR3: CASSTPGTAFF
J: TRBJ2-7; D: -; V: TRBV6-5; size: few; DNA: TGTGCCAGCAGTTACTCGGGGCGTTCGGGCTACGAGCAGTACTTC; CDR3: CASSYSGRSGYEQYF
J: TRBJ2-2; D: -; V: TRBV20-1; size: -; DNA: TGCAGTGCTAGAGCGCTGGGCGCCGGAGTGAACACCGGGGAGCTGTTTTTT; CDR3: CSARALGAGVNTGELFF
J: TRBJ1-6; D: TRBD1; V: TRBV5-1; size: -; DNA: TGCGCCAGCAGCACCGGACAGGGCATGACACCCCTCCACTTT; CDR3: CASSTGQGMTPLHF
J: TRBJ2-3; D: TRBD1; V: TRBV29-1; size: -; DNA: TGCAGCGTTTTGGACAGGGCAGATACGCAGTATTTT; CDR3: CSVLDRADTQYF
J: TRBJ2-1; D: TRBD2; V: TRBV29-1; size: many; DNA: TGCAGCGTTGAACAGTGGGCTAGCGGTGATGAGCAGTTCTTC; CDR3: CSVEQWASGDEQFF
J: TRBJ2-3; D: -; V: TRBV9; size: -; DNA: TGTGCCAGCAGCGCGGGACGGCCCACAGATACGCAGTATTTT; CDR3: CASSAGRPTDTQYF
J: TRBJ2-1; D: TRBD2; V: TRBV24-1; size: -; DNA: TGTGCCACCAGTGATCGGGCTGGGCTAGCGGGGACGGAGCAGTTCTTC; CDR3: CATSDRAGLAGTEQFF
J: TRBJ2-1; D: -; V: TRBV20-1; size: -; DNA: TGCAGTGCCTCCGGGACTGGCTCCTACAATGAGCAGTTCTTC; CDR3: CSASGTGSYNEQFF
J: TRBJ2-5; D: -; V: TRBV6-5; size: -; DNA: TGTGCCAGCAGTTACTCGTTTGGGACCAGGGAGACCCAGTACTTC; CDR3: CASSYSFGTRETQYF
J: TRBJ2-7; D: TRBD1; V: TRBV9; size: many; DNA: TGTGCCAGCAGCGCCGACAGGGGCACCTACGAGCAGTACTTC; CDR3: CASSADRGTYEQYF
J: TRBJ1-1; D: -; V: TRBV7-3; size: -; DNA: TGTGCCAGCAGCTCTTACCCAGGGACTGAAGCTTTCTTT; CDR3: CASSSYPGTEAFF
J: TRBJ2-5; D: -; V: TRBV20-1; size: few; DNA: TGCAGTGTCGACTTAGCAGCACAAGAGACCCAGTACTTC; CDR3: CSVDLAAQETQYF
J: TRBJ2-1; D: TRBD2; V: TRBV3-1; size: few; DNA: TGTGCCAGCAGCCCGCAATCAGGACTAGCGGGGACCTACAATGAGCAGTTCTTC; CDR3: CASSPQSGLAGTYNEQFF
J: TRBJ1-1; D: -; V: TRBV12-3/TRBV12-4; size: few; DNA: TGTGCCAGCGGTCGGGTGACTGAAGCTTTCTTT; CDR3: CASGRVTEAFF
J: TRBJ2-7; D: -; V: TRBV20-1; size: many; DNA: TGCAGTGCTCCGTTCCGGGGATCCTACGAGCAGTACTTC; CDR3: CSAPFRGSYEQYF
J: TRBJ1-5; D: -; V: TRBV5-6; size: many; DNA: TGTGCCAGCAGCGAATCCAGGAATAGCAATCAGCCCCAGCATTTT; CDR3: CASSESRNSNQPQHF
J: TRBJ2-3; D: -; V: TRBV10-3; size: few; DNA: TGTGCCATCAGTCGGGGAGTTGCAGATACGCAGTATTTT; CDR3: CAISRGVADTQYF
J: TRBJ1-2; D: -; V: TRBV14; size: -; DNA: TGTGCCAGCAGCCAAGGCCTTGGGGACGGCAACTATGGCTACACCTTC; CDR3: CASSQGLGDGNYGYTF
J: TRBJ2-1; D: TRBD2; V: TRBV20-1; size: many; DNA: TGCAGTGCTAGGTCAGACGGGACTAGCGGGAGGAGGAATGAGCAGTTCTTC; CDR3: CSARSDGTSGRRNEQFF
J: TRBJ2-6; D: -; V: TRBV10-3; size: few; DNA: TGTGCCATCAGTGAAGATGGCGGCGGGGCCAACGTCCTGACTTTC; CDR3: CAISEDGGGANVLTF
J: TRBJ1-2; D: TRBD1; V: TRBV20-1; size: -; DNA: TGCAGTGCTAGAGAACAGGGGTCTATTGGCTACACCTTC; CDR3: CSAREQGSIGYTF
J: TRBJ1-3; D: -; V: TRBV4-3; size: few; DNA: TGCGCCAGCAGCCAAGATCAGGGCTCTGGAAACACCATATATTTT; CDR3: CASSQDQGSGNTIYF
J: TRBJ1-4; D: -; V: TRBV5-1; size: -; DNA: -; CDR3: CASSWGQGTGTNEKLF